This entry concerns a single T cell receptor beta chain. Original analysis: The authors estimated nucleated cell counts from reference gene primer amplification. The data were produced by immunoSEQ multiplex PCR, yet TCRdb's version contains in-frame clones alone and is incomplete. The V and J calls and clone size are taken from that table; D and trimming were inferred from the DNA. The profile shows about 91,000 clones, roughly 86% of them singletons. The sample originates from a study of blood T cell repertoires in COVID-19. Study context: Samples came from the United States, Italy and Spain, spanning acute and convalescent COVID-19. PBMCs, B-cell-depleted T cells, or T cells provided the cDNA or gDNA that made up the material.

The CDR3 is made up of 14 amino acids. After removal of 5 bases from V and 4 bases from J, the junction contained 5 bases not matched to a gene. Germline loops: CDR1 MDHEN, CDR2 SYDVKM. The V and J genes are TRBV28 and TRBJ1-2; 9 bases map to TRBD1. The origin of this receptor is a middle-aged man with active or convalescent COVID-19. Sequencing input: peripheral blood. The CDR3 bases are TGTGCCAGCAGTCGGACAGGGGTGGGCTATGGCTACACCTTC. Translated, it gives CASSRTGVGYGYTF.